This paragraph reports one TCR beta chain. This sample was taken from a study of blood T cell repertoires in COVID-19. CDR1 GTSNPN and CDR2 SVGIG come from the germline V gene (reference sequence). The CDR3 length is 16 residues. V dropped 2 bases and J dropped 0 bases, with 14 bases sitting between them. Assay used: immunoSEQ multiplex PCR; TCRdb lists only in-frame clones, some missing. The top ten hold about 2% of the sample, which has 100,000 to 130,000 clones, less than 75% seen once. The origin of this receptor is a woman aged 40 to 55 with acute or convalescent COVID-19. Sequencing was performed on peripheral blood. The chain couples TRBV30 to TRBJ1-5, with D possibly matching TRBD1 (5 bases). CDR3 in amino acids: CAWSQGAYYSNQPQHF. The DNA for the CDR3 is TGTGCCTGGAGTCAAGGGGCTTACTATAGCAATCAGCCCCAGCATTTT. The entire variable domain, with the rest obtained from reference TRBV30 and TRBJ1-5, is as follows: SQTIHQWPATLVQPVGSPLSLECTVEGTSNPNLYWYRQAAGRGLQLLFYSVGIGQISSEVPQNLSASRPQDRQFILSSKKLLLSDSGFYLCAWSQGAYYSNQPQHFGDGTRLSIL.